This T cell receptor beta chain was profiled in a study of cytomegalovirus exposure and HLA in healthy donors. Donors were ostensibly healthy at sampling, although undocumented immune exposures were probable. Germline V gene data show CDR1 as MNHEY and CDR2 as SMNVEV (reference sequence). The V gene end was trimmed by 8 bases and the J gene end by 0 bases; junction bases not matched to a gene: 3. CDR3 length: 14 amino acids. The PCR contained 60 Vbeta and 13 Jbeta primers. Produced via immunoSEQ multiplex PCR; TCRdb's table is partial and in-frame only. The sample lists some 65,000 clones; 62% were seen once.

This TCR was recovered from a young man in good health and CMV-seronegative. This rearrangement joins TRBV27 to TRBJ2-1, with 8 bases aligning to TRBD1. The sequencing input was PBMCs. The CDR3 DNA sequence: TGTGCCAGCCGGACAGGGAGCTCCTACAATGAGCAGTTCTTC. This translates into CASRTGSSYNEQFF.